This T cell receptor beta chain was sequenced for a study of STAT5B mutations in CD4+ large granular lymphocyte leukemia. Per germline, CDR1 SGHRS and CDR2 YFSETQ. V was pared by 1 base and J by 4 bases, with 5 bases of the junction left unmatched. This CDR3 has 16 amino acids. Generated by immunoSEQ multiplex PCR, the TCRdb table keeps only in-frame clones and is missing some. The sample holds around 21,000 clones, 78% seen once. This clone was detected once. The sample comprised CD4+ T cells from blood buffy coats. V is TRBV5-1 and J is TRBJ2-3, with 11 bases matching TRBD2. The receptor comes from a human donor in good health. The CDR3 DNA sequence: TGCGCCAGCAGCTTGACTAGCGGGAGTGTCCCAGATACGCAGTATTTT. Its protein is CASSLTSGSVPDTQYF. Full variable domain (outside the CDR3, taken from reference TRBV5-1 and TRBJ2-3): KAGVTQTPRYLIKTRGQQVTLSCSPISGHRSVSWYQQTPGQGLQFLFEYFSETQRNKGNFPGRFSGRQFSNSRSEMNVSTLELGDSALYLCASSLTSGSVPDTQYFGPGTRLTVL.